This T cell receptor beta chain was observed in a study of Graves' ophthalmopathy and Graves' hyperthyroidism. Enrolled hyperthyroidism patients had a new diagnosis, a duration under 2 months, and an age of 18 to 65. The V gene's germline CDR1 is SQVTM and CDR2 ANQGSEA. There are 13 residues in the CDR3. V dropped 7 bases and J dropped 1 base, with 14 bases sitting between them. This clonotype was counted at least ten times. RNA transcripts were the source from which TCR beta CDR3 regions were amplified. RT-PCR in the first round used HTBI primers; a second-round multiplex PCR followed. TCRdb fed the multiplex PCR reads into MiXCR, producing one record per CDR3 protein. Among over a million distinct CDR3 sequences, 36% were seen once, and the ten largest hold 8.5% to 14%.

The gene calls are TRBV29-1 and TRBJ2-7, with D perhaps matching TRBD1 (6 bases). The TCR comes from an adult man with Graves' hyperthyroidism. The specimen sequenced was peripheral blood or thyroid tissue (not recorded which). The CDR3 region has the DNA TGCAGCGCTACAACCGGGACATCCTACGAGCAGTACTTC. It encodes CSATTGTSYEQYF.